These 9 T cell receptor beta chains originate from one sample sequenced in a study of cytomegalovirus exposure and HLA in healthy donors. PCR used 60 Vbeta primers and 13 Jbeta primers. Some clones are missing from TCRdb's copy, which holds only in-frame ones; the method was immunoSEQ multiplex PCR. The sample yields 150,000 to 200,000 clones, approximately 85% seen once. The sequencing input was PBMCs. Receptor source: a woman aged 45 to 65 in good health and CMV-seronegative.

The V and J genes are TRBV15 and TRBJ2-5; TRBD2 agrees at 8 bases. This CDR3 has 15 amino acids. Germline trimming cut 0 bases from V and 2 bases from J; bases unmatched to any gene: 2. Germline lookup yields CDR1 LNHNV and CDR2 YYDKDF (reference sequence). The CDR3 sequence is CATSRDRGGQETQYF. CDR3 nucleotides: TGTGCCACCAGCAGAGATCGCGGGGGGCAAGAGACCCAGTACTTC.

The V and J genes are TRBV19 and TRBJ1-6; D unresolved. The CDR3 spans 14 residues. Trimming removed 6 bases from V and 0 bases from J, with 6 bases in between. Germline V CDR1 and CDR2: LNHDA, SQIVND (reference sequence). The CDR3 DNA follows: TGTGCCAGTAGCTCGAGCTCCTATAATTCACCCCTCCACTTT. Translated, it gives CASSSSSYNSPLHF.

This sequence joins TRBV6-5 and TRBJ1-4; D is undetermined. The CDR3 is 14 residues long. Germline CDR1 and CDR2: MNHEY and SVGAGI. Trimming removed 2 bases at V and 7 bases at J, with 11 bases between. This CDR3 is CASSYDGRGEKLFF. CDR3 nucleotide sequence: TGTGCCAGCAGTTACGATGGGAGAGGTGAAAAACTGTTTTTT.

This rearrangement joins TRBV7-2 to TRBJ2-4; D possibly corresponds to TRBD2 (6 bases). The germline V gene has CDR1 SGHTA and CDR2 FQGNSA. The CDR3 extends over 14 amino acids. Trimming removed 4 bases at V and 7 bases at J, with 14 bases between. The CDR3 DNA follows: TGTGCCAGCAGCTGGGACTCGGGCAAGAACATTCAGTACTTC. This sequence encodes CASSWDSGKNIQYF.

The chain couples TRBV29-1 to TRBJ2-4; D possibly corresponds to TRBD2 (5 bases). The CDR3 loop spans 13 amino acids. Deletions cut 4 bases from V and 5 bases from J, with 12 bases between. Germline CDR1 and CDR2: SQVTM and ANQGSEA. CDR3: CSVVRLTENIQYF. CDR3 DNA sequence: TGCAGCGTTGTTCGACTAACGGAAAACATTCAGTACTTC.

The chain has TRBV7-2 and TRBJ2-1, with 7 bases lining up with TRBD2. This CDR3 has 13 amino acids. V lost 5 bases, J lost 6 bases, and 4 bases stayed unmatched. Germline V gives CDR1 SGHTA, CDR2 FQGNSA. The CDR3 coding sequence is TGTGCCAGCAGCGGGGGGACTATCAATGAGCAGTTCTTC. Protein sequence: CASSGGTINEQFF. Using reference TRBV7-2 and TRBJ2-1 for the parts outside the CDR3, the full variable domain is GAGVSQSPSNKVTEKGKDVELRCDPISGHTALYWYRQSLGQGLEFLIYFQGNSAPDKSGLPSDRFSAERTGGSVSTLTIQRTQQEDSAVYLCASSGGTINEQFFGPGTRLTVL.

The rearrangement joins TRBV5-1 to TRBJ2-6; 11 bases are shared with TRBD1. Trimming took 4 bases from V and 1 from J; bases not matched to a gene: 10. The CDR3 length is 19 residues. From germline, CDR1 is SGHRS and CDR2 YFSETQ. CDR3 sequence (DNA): TGCGCCAGCAGCCTGGATGGACAGGGGGCGACATCTGGGGCCAACGTCCTGACTTTC. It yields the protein CASSLDGQGATSGANVLTF.

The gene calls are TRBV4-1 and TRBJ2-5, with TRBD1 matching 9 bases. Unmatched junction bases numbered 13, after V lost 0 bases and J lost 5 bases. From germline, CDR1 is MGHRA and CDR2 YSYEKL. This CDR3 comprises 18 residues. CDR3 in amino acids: CASSQDSIFGDRDETQYF. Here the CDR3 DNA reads TGCGCCAGCAGCCAAGACAGTATCTTTGGGGACAGGGACGAGACCCAGTACTTC.

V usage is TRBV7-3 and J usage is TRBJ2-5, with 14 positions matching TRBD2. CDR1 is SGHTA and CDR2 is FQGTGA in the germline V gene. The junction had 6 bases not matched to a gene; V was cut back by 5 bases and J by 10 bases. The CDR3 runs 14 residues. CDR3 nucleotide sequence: TGTGCCAGCAGCGGAGGGACTAGCGGGAGTAGCCAGTACTTC. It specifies CASSGGTSGSSQYF.